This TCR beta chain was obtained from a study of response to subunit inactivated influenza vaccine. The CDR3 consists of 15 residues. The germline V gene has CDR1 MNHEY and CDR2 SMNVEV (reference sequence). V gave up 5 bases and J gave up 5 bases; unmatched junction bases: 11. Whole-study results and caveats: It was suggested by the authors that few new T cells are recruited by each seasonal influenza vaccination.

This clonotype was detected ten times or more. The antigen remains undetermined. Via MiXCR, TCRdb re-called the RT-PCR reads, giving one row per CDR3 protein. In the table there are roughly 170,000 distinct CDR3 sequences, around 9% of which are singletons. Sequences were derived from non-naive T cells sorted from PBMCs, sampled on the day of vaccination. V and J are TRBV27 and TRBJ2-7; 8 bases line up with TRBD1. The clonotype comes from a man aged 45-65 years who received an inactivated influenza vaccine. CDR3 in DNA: TGTGCCAGCAGTGCGGAGACAGGGGAGTTCCACGAGCAGTACTTC. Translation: CASSAETGEFHEQYF.